These 12 T cell receptor beta chains came from one sample sequenced in a study of CXCR3-negative and CXCR3-positive naive CD8 T cells. Findings and caveats of the study: The study found more hydrophobic TRB CDR3s in CXCR3-positive naive cells than in CXCR3-negative naive cells.

These receptors have no identified antigens. UMI-labeled 5' RACE TRB cDNA libraries were prepared from the cells. TCRdb reprocessed the 5' RACE reads and stores each CDR3 protein as one record, lacking DNA. This sample's clone table lists about 6,200 distinct CDR3 sequences. The sample comprised naive CXCR3+ CD8+ T cells from blood. The subset was: CD45RO-CCR7+CD27+CD95- naive CD8+ T cells expressing CXCR3 (TNR3+). These receptors were taken from a human donor in good health. Some clones in this sample may be carry-over from other donors' samples.

The chain combines TRBV21-1 with TRBJ2-1; TCRdb's assignment of TRBD2 cannot be checked, as there is no DNA. TRBV21-1 is shown as a pseudogene. This CDR3 region has 16 residues. CDR3 protein: CASSKDETSGRNEQFF.

This clonotype ranks as medium-sized in terms of frequency. The rearrangement links TRBV20-1 to TRBJ2-1; TCRdb proposes TRBD1, but this gene call is untestable without DNA. This CDR3 contains 15 residues. CDR1 and CDR2 from the germline V gene are DFQATT and SNEGSKA (reference sequence). This chain's CDR3 is CSARAAGQGFNEQFF.

This clonotype registers medium-sized by frequency. The chain recombines TRBV12-3 or TRBV12-4 with TRBJ1-1; absent DNA, TCRdb's TRBD1 call cannot be checked. This CDR3 spans 13 amino acids. CDR3 region: CASSGGTGVEAFF.

The V and J genes are TRBV30 and TRBJ1-3. The CDR3 is 13 amino acids. From germline, CDR1 is GTSNPN and CDR2 SVGIG (reference sequence). The CDR3 loop is CAWTAFSGNTIYF.

This clonotype is deemed medium-sized by its frequency. The rearrangement links TRBV7-8 to TRBJ1-5; TCRdb proposes TRBD1, but this gene call is untestable without DNA. Germline V gene sequence: CDR1 SGHVS, CDR2 FQNEAQ. This CDR3 comprises 14 residues. This CDR3 reads CASSLGTGLQPQHF.

According to its frequency, this clonotype is medium-sized. The rearrangement joins TRBV10-2 to TRBJ2-1; TCRdb designates TRBD2, a call that cannot be tested without DNA. CDR1 and CDR2 from the germline V gene are WSHSY and SAAADI. This CDR3 is built from 11 residues. The CDR3 spells CASLAGNEQFF.

The chain employs TRBV11-2 and TRBJ1-1. This CDR3 has 15 amino acids. Germline-derived CDR1 and CDR2 are SGHAT and FQNNGV. CDR3: CARSSLLRLNTDAFF.

The V call is TRBV5-6, the J call TRBJ2-5; the D call of TRBD1 rests on TCRdb alone, since no DNA is present to check it. The germline V gene encodes CDR1 SGHDT and CDR2 YYEEEE. This CDR3 region has 13 residues. The CDR3: CASSLTTGGPVHF.

Here the CDR3 reads CSVVGGTEAFF. This chain joins TRBV29-1 and TRBJ1-1; TCRdb picks TRBD1, but there is no DNA to check that call. The CDR3 has 11 residues. CDR1 is SQVTM and CDR2 is ANQGSEA in the germline V gene.

J is TRBJ2-1 and V is TRBV28. The CDR3 loop spans 14 amino acids. Per germline, CDR1 MDHEN and CDR2 SYDVKM. This CDR3 reads CASSIVRSSNEQFF.

This clonotype is called medium-sized based on its frequency. CDR3 sequence: CASSQNSGGGEKLFF. The chain links TRBV4-1 to TRBJ1-4. CDR3 size: 15 residues. Looked up from germline, CDR1 is MGHRA and CDR2 is YSYEKL.

The V call is TRBV6-6, the J call TRBJ1-2. The CDR3 is 12 residues long. Germline V CDR1 and CDR2: MNHNY, SVGAGI (reference sequence). CDR3 in amino acids: CASKVVNYGYTF.